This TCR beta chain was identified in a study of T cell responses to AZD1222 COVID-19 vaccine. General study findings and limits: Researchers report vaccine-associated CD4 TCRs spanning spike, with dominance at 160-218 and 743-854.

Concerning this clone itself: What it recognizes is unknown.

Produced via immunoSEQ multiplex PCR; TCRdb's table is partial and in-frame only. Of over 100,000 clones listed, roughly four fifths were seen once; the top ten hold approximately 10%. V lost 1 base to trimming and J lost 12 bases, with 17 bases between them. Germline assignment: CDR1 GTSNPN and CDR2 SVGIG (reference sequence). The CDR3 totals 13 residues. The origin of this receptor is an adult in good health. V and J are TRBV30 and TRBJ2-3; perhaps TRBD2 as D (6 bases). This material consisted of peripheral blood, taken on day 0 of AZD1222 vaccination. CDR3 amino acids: CAWSARPPGLQYF. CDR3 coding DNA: TGTGCCTGGAGTGCGAGACCCCCGGGACTCCAGTATTTT.